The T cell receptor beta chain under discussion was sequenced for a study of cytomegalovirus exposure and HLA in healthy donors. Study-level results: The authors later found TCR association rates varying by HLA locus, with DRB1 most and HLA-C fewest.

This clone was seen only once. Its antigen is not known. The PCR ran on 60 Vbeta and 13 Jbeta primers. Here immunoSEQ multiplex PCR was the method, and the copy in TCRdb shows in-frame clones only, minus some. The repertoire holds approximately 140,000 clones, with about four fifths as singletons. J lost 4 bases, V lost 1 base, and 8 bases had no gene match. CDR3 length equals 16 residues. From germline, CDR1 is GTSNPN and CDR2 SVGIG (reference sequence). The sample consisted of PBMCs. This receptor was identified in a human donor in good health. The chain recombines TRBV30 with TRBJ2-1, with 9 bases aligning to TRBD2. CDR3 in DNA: TGTGCCTGGAGTGGGGCGGGGGGGCCAAGGTACAATGAGCAGTTCTTC. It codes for CAWSGAGGPRYNEQFF.